The rows below give T cell receptor beta chains drawn from one sample of a study of CD8 T cells in ankylosing spondylitis. TCRdb re-called the 5' RACE reads with MiXCR, one entry per CDR3 protein. The sample gives about 800,000 distinct CDR3 sequences, 12% of which show up once; 0.51% is in the top ten. The specimen sequenced was blood, either unsorted or a sorted T cell fraction (not recorded which). The receptors originated from a male donor with ankylosing spondylitis. The CDR3 runs from the conserved cysteine through the conserved F or W. Fields, in order: J gene, V gene, D gene, clone size, CDR3 protein, CDR3 DNA. D genes are given only for firm matches. The size entry is marked missing in some rows and otherwise reads once, few, many or a size class.

TRBJ2-3 | TRBV6-1 | TRBD2 | many | CASSQKQGLAGAPDTQYF | TGTGCCAGCAGTCAGAAGCAGGGGCTAGCGGGAGCTCCAGATACGCAGTATTTT
TRBJ2-7 | TRBV20-1 | TRBD2 | few | CSAYSGSAYEQYF | TGCAGTGCTTATAGCGGGTCGGCCTACGAGCAGTACTTC
TRBJ1-1 | TRBV10-1 | - | many | CASSEREGEAFF | TGCGCCAGCAGTGAGCGGGAGGGTGAAGCTTTCTTT
TRBJ2-7 | TRBV20-1 | TRBD2 | few | CSARPSGSTYEQYF | TGCAGTGCTAGACCCAGCGGGAGTACCTACGAGCAGTACTTC
TRBJ2-7 | TRBV7-2 | - | - | CASSLRVTGNYEQYF | TGTGCCAGCAGCCTTAGGGTGACGGGGAATTACGAGCAGTACTTC
TRBJ1-4 | TRBV30 | - | - | CAWDEGSSEKLFF | TGTGCCTGGGATGAGGGTTCTAGCGAAAAACTGTTTTTT
TRBJ1-2 | TRBV29-1 | - | - | CSAARANYGYTF | TGCAGCGCTGCCCGGGCTAACTATGGCTACACCTTC
TRBJ1-1 | TRBV7-2 | - | - | CASSLVLDFMNTEAFF | TGTGCCAGCAGCTTAGTGTTGGATTTTATGAACACTGAAGCTTTCTTT
TRBJ1-1 | TRBV6-1 | TRBD1 | few | CASRPLKGALTEAFF | TGTGCCAGCAGACCCTTAAAGGGGGCACTGACTGAAGCTTTCTTT
TRBJ2-2 | TRBV5-6 | - | - | CASSLPGTLQTGELFF | TGTGCCAGCAGCTTACCGGGGACACTTCAGACCGGGGAGCTGTTTTTT
TRBJ2-7 | TRBV20-1 | - | - | CSATRAAWGDEQYF | TGCAGTGCCACGCGGGCAGCCTGGGGGGACGAGCAGTACTTC
TRBJ2-5 | TRBV7-3 | - | few | CASSVGHSYQETQYF | TGTGCCAGCAGCGTCGGGCACTCGTACCAAGAGACCCAGTACTTC
TRBJ2-1 | TRBV6-1 | - | few | CASYSPLKESEQFF | TGTGCCAGCTATTCCCCTCTAAAGGAGAGTGAGCAGTTCTTC
TRBJ2-7 | TRBV4-2 | - | few | CASSPQAVSYEQYF | TGTGCCAGCAGCCCCCAGGCCGTATCCTACGAGCAGTACTTC
TRBJ2-3 | TRBV6-5 | - | - | CASSYRRRGIYTDTQYF | TGTGCCAGCAGTTACCGCCGTAGGGGGATATACACAGATACGCAGTATTTT
TRBJ2-7 | TRBV6-5 | - | - | CASSYKWGATYEQYF | TGTGCCAGCAGTTATAAATGGGGCGCCACCTACGAGCAGTACTTC
TRBJ1-4 | TRBV12-3/TRBV12-4 | - | - | CASSTRGPDEKLFF | TGTGCCAGCAGTACCAGGGGACCAGATGAAAAACTGTTTTTT
TRBJ2-1 | TRBV7-8 | TRBD2 | - | CASSTGTSGRASYNEQFF | TGTGCCAGCAGCACCGGGACTAGCGGGAGGGCGTCCTACAATGAGCAGTTCTTC
TRBJ2-1 | TRBV20-1 | TRBD2 | - | CSAAPGGYNEQFF | TGCAGTGCCGCTCCCGGGGGGTACAATGAGCAGTTCTTC
TRBJ2-1 | TRBV11-2 | TRBD2 | few | CASRQGLAGGPDGNEQFF | TGTGCCAGCAGACAGGGTTTAGCGGGGGGTCCAGATGGGAATGAGCAGTTCTTC
TRBJ2-7 | TRBV6-5 | - | - | CASSYSADSGYEQYF | TGTGCCAGCAGTTACTCCGCCGACAGTGGCTACGAGCAGTACTTC
TRBJ2-4 | TRBV20-1 | - | - | CSAQKSLAKNIQYF | TGCAGTGCCCAAAAGTCTCTAGCCAAAAACATTCAGTACTTC
TRBJ2-3 | TRBV5-4 | - | few | CASSLGQGRVDTQYF | TGTGCCAGCAGCTTGGGACAGGGGAGGGTAGATACGCAGTATTTT
TRBJ1-5 | TRBV30 | - | many | CAWSRLGNQPQHF | TGTGCCTGGAGTCGGCTAGGGAATCAGCCCCAGCATTTT
TRBJ1-5 | TRBV6-2/TRBV6-3 | - | many | CASRPQGFYRNQPQHF | TGTGCCAGCAGACCACAGGGATTTTATCGCAATCAGCCCCAGCATTTT
TRBJ2-1 | TRBV6-2/TRBV6-3 | TRBD2 | - | CASSYYGLAGDNEQFF | TGTGCCAGCAGTTACTACGGACTAGCGGGAGACAATGAGCAGTTCTTC
TRBJ1-2 | TRBV4-3 | - | few | CASSQEVYGQWGYGYTF | TGCGCCAGCAGCCAAGAAGTGTATGGGCAGTGGGGGTATGGCTACACCTTC
TRBJ2-3 | TRBV6-1 | - | few | CASSARDGADTQYF | TGTGCCAGCAGTGCCCGGGACGGGGCAGATACGCAGTATTTT
TRBJ1-1 | TRBV29-1 | - | many | CSAPGPGPLVNTEAFF | TGCAGCGCCCCCGGTCCAGGCCCCCTTGTGAACACTGAAGCTTTCTTT
TRBJ1-1 | TRBV6-1 | TRBD1 | many | CASTDTGGRTEAFF | TGTGCCAGCACCGATACAGGGGGCCGGACTGAAGCTTTCTTT
TRBJ2-7 | TRBV5-1 | TRBD2 | - | CASSWLAGEGNEQYF | TGCGCCAGCAGCTGGCTAGCGGGAGAAGGTAACGAGCAGTACTTC
TRBJ2-2 | TRBV20-1 | TRBD2 | few | CSASALAGPGELFF | TGCAGTGCTAGTGCCCTAGCGGGGCCCGGGGAGCTGTTTTTT
TRBJ2-1 | TRBV5-1 | TRBD2 | - | CASSFYLASGYNEQFF | TGCGCCAGCAGCTTTTATTTGGCTAGCGGCTACAATGAGCAGTTCTTC
TRBJ2-7 | TRBV5-1 | TRBD1 | many | CASSLNRDRGYEQYF | TGCGCCAGCAGCTTGAACCGGGACAGGGGTTACGAGCAGTACTTC
TRBJ2-6 | TRBV5-6 | - | few | CASKQASGANVLTF | TGTGCCAGCAAACAGGCCTCTGGGGCCAACGTCCTGACTTTC
TRBJ2-7 | TRBV18 | TRBD2 | - | CASSPAGVHSYEQYF | TGTGCCAGCTCACCCGCGGGGGTCCATAGCTACGAGCAGTACTTC
TRBJ1-2 | TRBV4-1 | - | - | CASSLQDFNYGYTF | TGCGCCAGCAGCCTTCAGGATTTTAACTATGGCTACACCTTC
TRBJ1-2 | TRBV7-8 | - | - | CASSLGSRDYGYTF | TGTGCCAGCAGCTTAGGGTCCAGGGACTATGGCTACACCTTC
TRBJ1-1 | TRBV5-5 | - | few | CASSSPPSIARNTEAFF | TGTGCCAGCAGCTCGCCCCCCTCCATAGCTCGGAACACTGAAGCTTTCTTT
TRBJ2-6 | TRBV4-2 | - | - | CASSQNERGSGANVLTF | TGTGCCAGCAGCCAAAACGAGAGGGGCTCTGGGGCCAACGTCCTGACTTTC
TRBJ1-3 | TRBV20-1 | - | - | CSASYNSGNTIYF | TGCAGTGCTAGCTACAACTCTGGAAACACCATATATTTT